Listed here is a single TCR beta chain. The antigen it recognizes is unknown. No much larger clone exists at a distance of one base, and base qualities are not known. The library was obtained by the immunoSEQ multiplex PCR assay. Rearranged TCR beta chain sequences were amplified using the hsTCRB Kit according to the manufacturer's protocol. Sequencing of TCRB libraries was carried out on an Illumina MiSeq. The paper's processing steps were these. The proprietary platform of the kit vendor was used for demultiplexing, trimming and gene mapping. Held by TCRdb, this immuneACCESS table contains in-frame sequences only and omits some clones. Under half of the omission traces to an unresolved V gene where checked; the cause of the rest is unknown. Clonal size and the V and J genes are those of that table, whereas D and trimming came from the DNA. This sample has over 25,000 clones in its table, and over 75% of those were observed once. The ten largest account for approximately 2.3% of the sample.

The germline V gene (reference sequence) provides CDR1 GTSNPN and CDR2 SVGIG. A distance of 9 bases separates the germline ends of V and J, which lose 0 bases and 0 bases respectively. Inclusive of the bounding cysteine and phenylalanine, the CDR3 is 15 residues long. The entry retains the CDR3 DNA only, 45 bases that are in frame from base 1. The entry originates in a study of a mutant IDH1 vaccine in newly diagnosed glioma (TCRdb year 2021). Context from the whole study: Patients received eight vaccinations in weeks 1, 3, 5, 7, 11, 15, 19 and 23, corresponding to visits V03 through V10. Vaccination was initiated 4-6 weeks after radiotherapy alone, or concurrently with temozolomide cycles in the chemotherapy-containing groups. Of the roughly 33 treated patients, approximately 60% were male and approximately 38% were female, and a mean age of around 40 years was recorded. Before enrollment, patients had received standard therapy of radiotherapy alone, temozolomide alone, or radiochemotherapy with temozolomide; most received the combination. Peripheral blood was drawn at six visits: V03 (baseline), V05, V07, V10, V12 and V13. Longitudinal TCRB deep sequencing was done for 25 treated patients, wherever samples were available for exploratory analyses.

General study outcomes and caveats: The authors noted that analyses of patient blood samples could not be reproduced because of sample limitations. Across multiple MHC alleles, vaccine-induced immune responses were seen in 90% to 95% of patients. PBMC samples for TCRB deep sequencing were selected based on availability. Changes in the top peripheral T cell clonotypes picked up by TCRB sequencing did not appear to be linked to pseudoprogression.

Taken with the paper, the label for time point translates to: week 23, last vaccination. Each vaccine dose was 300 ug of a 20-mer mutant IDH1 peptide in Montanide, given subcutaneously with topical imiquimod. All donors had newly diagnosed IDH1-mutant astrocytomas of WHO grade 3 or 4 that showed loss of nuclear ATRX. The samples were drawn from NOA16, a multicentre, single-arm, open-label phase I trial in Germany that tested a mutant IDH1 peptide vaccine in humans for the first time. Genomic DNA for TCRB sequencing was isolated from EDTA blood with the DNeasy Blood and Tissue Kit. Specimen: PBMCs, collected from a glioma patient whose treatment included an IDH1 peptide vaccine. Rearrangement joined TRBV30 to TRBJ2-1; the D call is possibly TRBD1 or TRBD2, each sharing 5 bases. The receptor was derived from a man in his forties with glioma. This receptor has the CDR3 CAWSVGGGSYNEQFF. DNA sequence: TGTGCCTGGAGTGTGGGTGGGGGCTCCTACAATGAGCAGTTCTTC.